These 21 T cell receptor beta chains share one sample of origin, sequenced in a study of T cell responses to AZD1222 COVID-19 vaccine. Repertoires were generated with immunoSEQ multiplex PCR, while TCRdb's copy carries only in-frame clones and drops some. The repertoire holds about 100,000 clones, with 75% to 95% as singletons. Specimen: peripheral blood, collected 28 days after the second AZD1222 dose. These TCRs come from an adult who received the AZD1222 COVID-19 vaccine.

The rearrangement joins TRBV24-1 to TRBJ2-3, with 10 bases fitting TRBD2. Germline assignment: CDR1 KGHDR and CDR2 SFDVKD. This CDR3 is built from 18 residues. V gave up 3 bases and J gave up 5 bases; unmatched junction bases: 13. CDR3 DNA sequence: TGTGCCACCAGTGATGCCCGGGCTAGCGGGAGCCCCAGAGATACGCAGTATTTT. It encodes CATSDARASGSPRDTQYF.

V usage is TRBV7-2 and J usage is TRBJ1-2, with 12 bases fitting TRBD1. Germline-derived CDR1 and CDR2 are SGHTA and FQGNSA. The CDR3 spans 14 residues. J was trimmed by 7 bases and V by 5 bases; bases with no gene match: 5. The CDR3 DNA reads as TGTGCCAGCAGCAGGGACAGGGGGCAGAGTGGCTACACCTTC. Its translation: CASSRDRGQSGYTF.

The chain links TRBV19 to TRBJ2-1, with 9 bases matching TRBD2. The CDR3 sequence is 18 residues long. V was clipped by 8 bases and J by 9 bases; unmatched bases: 23. Looked up from germline, CDR1 is LNHDA and CDR2 is SQIVND (reference sequence). CDR3 amino acids: CASRSIMKTSGKVGEQFF. CDR3 DNA: TGTGCCAGTCGGAGCATTATGAAGACTAGCGGTAAAGTAGGTGAGCAGTTCTTC.

The rearrangement joins TRBV6-5 to TRBJ1-2; no clear D. Trimming pared 6 bases from V and 5 bases from J, leaving 19 bases between. Germline CDR1 and CDR2: MNHEY and SVGAGI. The CDR3 totals 15 residues. CDR3 in amino acids: CASSLQPRPGYGYTF. The CDR3, as DNA: TGTGCCAGCAGCCTTCAACCCAGGCCGGGTTATGGCTACACCTTC.

The chain has TRBV30 and TRBJ2-2, with no clear D. Trimming left V 2 bases short and J 2 bases short, with 6 bases between. In germline, CDR1 is GTSNPN, CDR2 SVGIG (reference sequence). The CDR3 is 13 amino acids. CDR3 protein: CAWSPSNTGELFF. CDR3 sequence (DNA): TGTGCCTGGAGTCCAAGTAACACCGGGGAGCTGTTTTTT.

This clone was counted between two and nine times. The chain couples TRBV25-1 to TRBJ2-3; D is perhaps TRBD1 (6 bases). V was clipped by 7 bases and J by 3 bases, with 14 bases between them. Germline CDR1 is MGHDK and CDR2 is SYGVNS. This CDR3 region has 14 residues. CDR3: CASTGQSPTDTQYF. Written as DNA, the CDR3 is TGTGCCAGCACCGGACAGAGCCCTACAGATACGCAGTATTTT.

The V gene is TRBV24-1, the J gene TRBJ2-1; D not certain. Germline CDR1 reads KGHDR; CDR2 reads SFDVKD. The CDR3 is 15 residues long. Trimming took 6 bases from V and 0 from J, leaving 11 bases between them. The CDR3 DNA is TGTGCCACCAGTCAAGCAGCTAGCTCCTACAATGAGCAGTTCTTC. It is translated as CATSQAASSYNEQFF.

This clone was recorded once. The chain couples TRBV28 to TRBJ2-7; possible D gene TRBD2, 6 bases. V was cut by 0 bases and J by 2 bases, with 8 bases left in between. The CDR3 sequence is 14 residues long. The germline gives CDR1 MDHEN, CDR2 SYDVKM. The CDR3, as DNA: TGTGCCAGCAGTTTATGGCGGACTACCTACGAGCAGTACTTC. Its protein product is CASSLWRTTYEQYF.

This clone showed up just once. CDR3: CASSLAGGGVYEQYF. The CDR3 DNA follows: TGTGCCAGCAGCTTAGCAGGCGGGGGGGTCTACGAGCAGTACTTC. This sequence joins TRBV11-2 and TRBJ2-7; the match to TRBD2 covers 9 bases. The CDR3 length is 15 residues. The germline CDR1 and CDR2 sequences are SGHAT and FQNNGV. Unmatched junction bases numbered 4, after V lost 1 base and J lost 3 bases.

The chain combines TRBV5-6 with TRBJ2-3; TRBD2 is a possible D gene (6 bases). Trimming cost V 1 base and J 6 bases, with 15 bases left between them. In germline, CDR1 is SGHDT, CDR2 YYEEEE. The CDR3 is 15 amino acids. CDR3 nucleotide sequence: TGTGCCAGCAGCTTGTCGGGGAGGAGGCCGGATACGCAGTATTTT. This translates into CASSLSGRRPDTQYF.

The CDR3 DNA is TGTGCCAGCAGCCAAGGGGGCCGAGTCACAGATACGCAGTATTTT. It codes for CASSQGGRVTDTQYF. V usage is TRBV3-1 (or the pseudogene TRBV3-2) and J usage is TRBJ2-3; D may be TRBD1 (5 bases). Germline assignment: CDR1 LGHDT and CDR2 YNNKEL (reference sequence). The CDR3 runs to 15 residues. Trimming cost V 1 base and J 2 bases, with 10 bases left between them.

This chain links TRBV7-9 with TRBJ1-1; D remains unclear. Germline V gene data show CDR1 as SEHNR and CDR2 as FQNEAQ (reference sequence). Trimming removed 1 base at V and 3 bases at J, with 12 bases between. CDR3 length equals 15 residues. CDR3 DNA sequence: TGTGCCAGCAGCTTAGTAGCGGGAGGTGACACTGAAGCTTTCTTT. Encoded protein: CASSLVAGGDTEAFF.

The CDR3 DNA is TGTGCCTGGAGTGATACGAACTATGGCTACACCTTC. Translation gives CAWSDTNYGYTF. The V and J genes are TRBV30 and TRBJ1-2; D gene ambiguous. Deletions cut 1 base from V and 2 bases from J, with 5 bases between. In germline, CDR1 is GTSNPN, CDR2 SVGIG (reference sequence). This CDR3 region has 12 residues.

The chain has TRBV27 and TRBJ1-1, with D maybe TRBD1 (5 bases). V lost 6 bases, J lost 7 bases, and 15 bases lay in between. The CDR3 runs to 13 residues. Germline V gene lookup returns CDR1 MNHEY and CDR2 SMNVEV (reference sequence). CDR3 sequence (DNA): TGTGCCAGCAGCCTGTGGCAGGGAAATGAAGCTTTCTTT. Translating gives CASSLWQGNEAFF.

The genes are TRBV7-2 and TRBJ1-5; unclear D gene. Germline lookup yields CDR1 SGHTA and CDR2 FQGNSA. The CDR3 is 14 residues long. V was trimmed by 3 bases and J by 2 bases, leaving 8 bases between them. The CDR3 region is CASSFIPGNQPQHF. As DNA, the CDR3 is TGTGCCAGCAGCTTTATACCGGGCAATCAGCCCCAGCATTTT.

The chain joins TRBV7-9 to TRBJ1-5, with unresolved D. The CDR3 runs 14 residues. CDR1 and CDR2 (germline): SEHNR, FQNEAQ (reference sequence). V lost 5 bases and J 0 bases, leaving 8 bases between the germline ends. The CDR3 DNA reads as TGTGCCAGCAGCATCGAATATAGCAATCAGCCCCAGCATTTT. Translation: CASSIEYSNQPQHF.

The J gene is TRBJ2-3, the V gene TRBV13, with 7 positions matching TRBD1. J lost 1 base, V lost 0 bases, and 4 bases had no gene match. This CDR3 spans 16 amino acids. Germline V CDR1 and CDR2: PRHDT, FYEKMQ (reference sequence). The CDR3, as DNA: TGTGCCAGCAGCTTAGGAAGGGACAGTGGCACAGATACGCAGTATTTT. It is translated as CASSLGRDSGTDTQYF. The complete variable domain, with remaining parts taken from reference TRBV13 and TRBJ2-3, reads AAGVIQSPRHLIKEKRETATLKCYPIPRHDTVYWYQQGPGQDPQFLISFYEKMQSDKGSIPDRFSAQQFSDYHSELNMSSLELGDSALYFCASSLGRDSGTDTQYFGPGTRLTVL.

This chain links TRBV5-6 with TRBJ2-7, with D unresolved. Trimming removed 4 bases from V and 2 bases from J, with 10 bases in between. The germline V gene encodes CDR1 SGHDT and CDR2 YYEEEE. The CDR3 loop spans 13 amino acids. The CDR3 sequence is CASSPGYTYEQYF. The CDR3 DNA is TGTGCCAGCAGCCCAGGATATACCTACGAGCAGTACTTC.

The chain has TRBV5-6 and TRBJ2-1, with 10 bases fitting TRBD2. V lost 5 bases and J lost 4; bases outside the gene matches: 6. The CDR3 totals 15 residues. Germline values: CDR1 SGHDT, CDR2 YYEEEE. The CDR3 sequence is CASSQAGGLYNEQFF. CDR3 nucleotides: TGTGCCAGCAGTCAAGCGGGGGGGCTGTACAATGAGCAGTTCTTC.

The chain is built from TRBV3-1 (or the pseudogene TRBV3-2) and TRBJ1-1; TRBD1 might be the D (6 bases). Germline V CDR1 and CDR2: LGHDT, YNNKEL (reference sequence). This CDR3 has 16 amino acids. Between the trimmed V and J ends, which lost 0 bases and 5 bases, there was a span of 16 bases. The DNA of the CDR3 is TGTGCCAGCAGCCAAGAATCCAGGGGTGGGAGGACTGAAGCTTTCTTT. Its protein product is CASSQESRGGRTEAFF.

The chain has TRBV5-4 and TRBJ2-7; the match to TRBD1 covers 9 bases. V gave up 5 bases and J gave up 3 bases; unmatched junction bases: 9. The CDR3 consists of 15 residues. Germline CDR1 reads SGHNT; CDR2 reads YYREEE (reference sequence). In nucleotides, the CDR3 is TGTGCCAGCAGGGGTGGGACAGGGCCTTACTACGAGCAGTACTTC. Translated, it gives CASRGGTGPYYEQYF.